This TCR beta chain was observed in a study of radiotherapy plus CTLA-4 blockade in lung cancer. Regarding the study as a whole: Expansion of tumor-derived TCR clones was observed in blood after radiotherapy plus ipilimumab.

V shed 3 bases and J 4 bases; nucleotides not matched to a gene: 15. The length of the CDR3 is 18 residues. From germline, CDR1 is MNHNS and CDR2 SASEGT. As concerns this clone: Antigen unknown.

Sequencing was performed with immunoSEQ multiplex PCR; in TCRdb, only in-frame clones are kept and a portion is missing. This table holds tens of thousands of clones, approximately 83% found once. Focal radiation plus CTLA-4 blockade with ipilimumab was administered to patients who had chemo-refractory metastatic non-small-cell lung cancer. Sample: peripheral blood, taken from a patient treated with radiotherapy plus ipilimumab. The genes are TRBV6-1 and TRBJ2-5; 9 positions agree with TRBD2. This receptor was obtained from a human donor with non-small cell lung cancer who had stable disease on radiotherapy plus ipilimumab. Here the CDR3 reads CASSDGRISGSLTETQYF. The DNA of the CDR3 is TGTGCCAGCAGTGATGGGAGGATTAGCGGGAGTTTAACAGAGACCCAGTACTTC.